This entry lists 27 T cell receptor beta chains sequenced from one sample in a study of T cells in Graves' hyperthyroidism and ophthalmopathy. Amplified regions were TCR beta CDR3 sequences from RNA transcripts. TCR CDR3 regions were first amplified by RT-PCR with HTBI primers. Each CDR3 protein gets one entry after TCRdb re-called the multiplex PCR reads with MiXCR. The sample includes 750,000 to 950,000 distinct CDR3 sequences, 35% to 45% of them seen just once. The sequencing input was blood. These receptors were collected from a young man with Graves' hyperthyroidism.

As for this clonotype: At one end the junction does not follow the germline gene, possibly because of a read error. This chain connects TRBV24-1 to TRBJ2-7; 9 nucleotides align to TRBD2. The CDR3 runs 10 residues. From germline, CDR1 is KGHDR and CDR2 SFDVKD. CDR3 nucleotide sequence: TGTGCCACCGGCGGACTAGCGATACACTTC. Protein: CATGGLAIHF.

CDR3 nucleotide sequence: TGTGCCACGGGACTAGCGGGATACTACGAGCAGTACTTC. Residues: CATGLAGYYEQYF. This chain links TRBV10-3 with TRBJ2-7; 13 positions match TRBD2. The germline CDR1 and CDR2 sequences are ENHRY and SYGVKD. CDR3 length: 13 amino acids. Trimming cost V 10 bases and J 3 bases; bases outside gene matches: 3.

This sequence joins TRBV7-6 and TRBJ1-5; D not resolved. Germline lookup yields CDR1 SGHVS and CDR2 FNYEAQ. The CDR3 covers 15 residues. V dropped 2 bases and J dropped 6 bases, with 14 bases sitting between them. CDR3 nucleotides: TGTGCCAGCAGCTTACAACCCGGTGGGGTTCAGCCCCAGCATTTT. Translating it yields CASSLQPGGVQPQHF.

In its sample, this clonotype was seen a few times. This sequence joins TRBV24-1 and TRBJ2-2; D is uncertain. The CDR3 is made up of 13 amino acids. CDR1 and CDR2 (germline): KGHDR, SFDVKD. The ends were cut back, 4 bases at V and 4 bases at J, with 6 bases in the middle. CDR3 sequence reads: CATSEPVTGELFF. The CDR3 DNA sequence: TGTGCCACCAGTGAACCCGTCACCGGGGAGCTGTTTTTT.

This clonotype was seen a few times. The V gene is TRBV7-9, the J gene TRBJ1-3; 7 bases match TRBD1. Germline loops: CDR1 SEHNR, CDR2 FQNEAQ (reference sequence). The J segment lost 1 base and the V segment lost 11 bases, leaving 5 bases of the junction unmatched. CDR3 length equals 13 residues. CDR3 region: CALQGTSGNTIYF. As DNA, the CDR3 is TGTGCCTTACAGGGGACATCTGGAAACACCATATATTTT.

V usage is TRBV6-6 and J usage is TRBJ2-5; 7 positions agree with TRBD1. Germline loops: CDR1 MNHNY, CDR2 SVGAGI (reference sequence). The CDR3 length is 14 residues. Trimming cost V 5 bases and J 5 bases; bases outside gene matches: 8. CDR3 in DNA: TGTGCCAGCAGTCACCAGACAGGGCGGGAGACCCAGTACTTC. This sequence encodes CASSHQTGRETQYF.

Only a few counts were recorded for this clonotype. The chain joins TRBV6-1 to TRBJ1-3; no definite D call. This CDR3 is built from 15 residues. Trimming removed 2 bases from V and 1 base from J, with 9 bases in between. The germline gives CDR1 MNHNS, CDR2 SASEGT. DNA for the CDR3: TGTGCCAGCAGTGAAATGGGTCGTTCTGGAAACACCATATATTTT. It translates to CASSEMGRSGNTIYF.

V is TRBV5-1 and J is TRBJ1-5; D is uncertain. The germline CDR1 and CDR2 sequences are SGHRS and YFSETQ. With 4 bases removed from V and 7 bases from J, the gap between germline ends came to 18 bases. CDR3 length: 15 residues. As DNA, the CDR3 is TGCGCCAGCAGCCAAGAGGACCAAAGTGGGCAGCCCCAGCATTTT. Translating it yields CASSQEDQSGQPQHF.

The chain links TRBV20-1 to TRBJ1-1; D is ambiguous. This CDR3 spans 16 amino acids. V was shortened by 4 bases and J by 0 bases, with 18 bases between the two germline ends. Germline CDR1 and CDR2: DFQATT and SNEGSKA (reference sequence). The CDR3 nucleotides read TGCAGTGCTAACGCACCGGGCCTCCAGGTGAACACTGAAGCTTTCTTT. The encoded protein is CSANAPGLQVNTEAFF.

The chain has TRBV29-1 and TRBJ1-2, with 8 bases matching TRBD1. V shed 6 bases, J shed 8 bases, and the junction held 5 bases outside the gene matches. From germline, CDR1 is SQVTM and CDR2 ANQGSEA. The CDR3 is 11 amino acids. The CDR3 here is CSVRQGRGYTF. CDR3 DNA: TGCAGCGTGCGACAGGGGAGAGGCTACACCTTC.

The chain links TRBV12-3 or TRBV12-4 to TRBJ1-2, with 8 bases fitting TRBD1. The CDR3 contains 14 residues. Trimming removed 4 bases from V and 8 bases from J; junction bases left unmatched: 9. CDR3 amino acids: CASSSTGTGDGYTF. The CDR3 coding sequence is TGTGCCAGCAGTTCAACCGGGACAGGTGACGGCTACACCTTC.

This clonotype was observed many times. The chain links TRBV19 to TRBJ2-2, with D tentatively TRBD1 or TRBD2 (5 bases each). V lost 6 bases and J lost 2, with 13 bases in between. The CDR3 is 15 residues long. Germline assignment: CDR1 LNHDA and CDR2 SQIVND (reference sequence). The chain's CDR3 is CASSPRDVNTGELFF. The CDR3 bases are TGTGCCAGTAGCCCGAGGGACGTCAACACCGGGGAGCTGTTTTTT.

This clonotype has at least ten counts. The chain's CDR3 is CASSAPGQGMNTEAFF. In nucleotides, the CDR3 is TGTGCCAGCAGCGCGCCGGGACAGGGGATGAACACTGAAGCTTTCTTT. The chain links TRBV11-1 to TRBJ1-1; 10 nucleotides match TRBD1. CDR3 length equals 16 residues. V dropped 5 bases and J dropped 0; count of bases not matched to a gene: 6. Germline CDR1 and CDR2: SGHAT and FQDESV (reference sequence).

In this sample, this clonotype turned up once. V gene TRBV20-1 combines with J gene TRBJ1-4; D may be TRBD1 (5 bases). Trimming took 2 bases from V and 4 from J, leaving 14 bases between them. Germline V gene sequence: CDR1 DFQATT, CDR2 SNEGSKA (reference sequence). This CDR3 has 15 residues. CDR3 residues: CSARQTARFNEKLFF. The CDR3 DNA sequence: TGCAGTGCTAGACAGACAGCGAGGTTTAATGAAAAACTGTTTTTT.

In this sample, this clonotype turned up many times. V gene TRBV15 combines with J gene TRBJ1-4; 8 nucleotides agree with TRBD1. From germline, CDR1 is LNHNV and CDR2 YYDKDF (reference sequence). Unmatched junction bases numbered 4, after V lost 7 bases and J lost 0 bases. CDR3 length: 15 amino acids. DNA for the CDR3: TGTGCCACCAACGGACAGGGCGCAACTAATGAAAAACTGTTTTTT. Translating it yields CATNGQGATNEKLFF.

This clonotype was picked up a small number of times. The chain has TRBV2 and TRBJ2-7; D is possibly TRBD1 or TRBD2 (6 bases each). Germline values: CDR1 SNHLY, CDR2 FYNNEI. Trimming left V 10 bases short and J 2 bases short, with 18 bases between. The CDR3 length is 14 residues. The CDR3 coding sequence is TGTGCCACGGGGGCGAGCGGCGGCGCCTACGAGCAGTACTTC. It yields the protein CATGASGGAYEQYF.

The J gene is TRBJ1-6, the V gene TRBV28; D is undetermined. The CDR3 totals 15 residues. Germline V CDR1 and CDR2: MDHEN, SYDVKM. Trimming removed 6 bases from V and 10 bases from J, with 19 bases in between. The CDR3 DNA is TGTGCCAGCAGCCCCGCCGGGTGGTCGGGGTCACCCCTCCACTTT. Its protein product is CASSPAGWSGSPLHF.

Points on this clonotype: A clone one base away is much larger, so this may be a read error. The conserved closing phenylalanine or tryptophan is absent in this CDR3, likely reflecting a read error. The V gene is TRBV7-9, the J gene TRBJ1-1, with unresolved D. The germline V gene has CDR1 SEHNR and CDR2 FQNEAQ (reference sequence). V was trimmed by 7 bases and J by 1 base, leaving 10 bases between them. CDR3 length: 13 residues. CDR3 coding DNA: TGTGCCAGCACCTCCCAGGCGAACACTGAAGCTTTCCTT. It encodes CASTSQANTEAFL.

This chain connects TRBV2 to TRBJ2-7; the D is unclear. This CDR3 is 13 amino acids long. Germline CDR1 is SNHLY and CDR2 is FYNNEI. Trimming removed 4 bases from V and 3 bases from J, with 10 bases in between. The CDR3 DNA sequence: TGTGCCAGCAGTGTGAAGCCAGACTACGAGCAGTACTTC. Translation gives CASSVKPDYEQYF.

The V and J genes are TRBV14 and TRBJ2-1; no clear D gene. Trimming left V 0 bases short and J 2 bases short, with 8 bases between. This CDR3 contains 15 residues. The germline V gene has CDR1 SGHDN and CDR2 FVKESK. For the CDR3, the DNA is TGTGCCAGCAGCCAAGATGCTGGGACCTACAATGAGCAGTTCTTC. Protein product: CASSQDAGTYNEQFF.

This clonotype was observed many times. The chain uses TRBV29-1 and TRBJ1-2, with 9 bases matching TRBD1. Germline values: CDR1 SQVTM, CDR2 ANQGSEA. V lost 7 bases and J lost 8; bases outside the gene matches: 17. The CDR3 loop spans 15 amino acids. The CDR3 sequence is CSAPAPDRGEHGYTF. The DNA for the CDR3 is TGCAGCGCCCCGGCCCCGGACAGGGGAGAGCACGGCTACACCTTC.

The CDR3 DNA reads TGCAGTGCTAGCCGGGACAGGGACTATGGCTACACCTTC. This codes for CSASRDRDYGYTF. V gene TRBV20-1 combines with J gene TRBJ1-2; 9 positions match TRBD1. The germline V gene encodes CDR1 DFQATT and CDR2 SNEGSKA (reference sequence). The CDR3 consists of 13 residues. The junction had 2 bases not matched to a gene; V was cut back by 3 bases and J by 3 bases.

The chain is built from TRBV6-5 and TRBJ1-6; D is unclear. Looked up from germline, CDR1 is MNHEY and CDR2 is SVGAGI. This CDR3 is built from 15 residues. The germline V and J ends were trimmed by 5 bases and 0 bases, with 8 bases remaining between them. The chain's CDR3 is CASSELGSYNSPLHF. DNA for the CDR3: TGTGCCAGCAGTGAGCTAGGCTCCTATAATTCACCCCTCCACTTT.

The V gene is TRBV10-3, the J gene TRBJ1-1, with 7 bases matching TRBD1. Germline CDR1 and CDR2: ENHRY and SYGVKD. CDR3 length: 12 residues. Trimming cost V 10 bases and J 1 base; bases outside gene matches: 3. CDR3 residues: CATGGPNTEAFF. DNA for the CDR3: TGTGCCACAGGGGGACCGAACACTGAAGCTTTCTTT.

There are many counts of this clonotype. The J gene is TRBJ1-6, the V gene TRBV7-2; weak D call: TRBD1 (6 bases). The CDR3 has 13 residues. The germline V gene has CDR1 SGHTA and CDR2 FQGNSA. The V end was cut by 3 bases, the J end by 8 bases, with 8 bases between. The CDR3 DNA is TGTGCCAGCAGCTTGGGGGCAGATTCACCCCTCCACTTT. Its protein is CASSLGADSPLHF.

This clonotype was observed a few times. CDR3 protein: CASSAYGFSYEQYF. Written as DNA, the CDR3 is TGTGCCAGCAGCGCATACGGATTCTCCTACGAGCAGTACTTC. The chain combines TRBV13 with TRBJ2-7; no reliable D call. Germline lookup yields CDR1 PRHDT and CDR2 FYEKMQ (reference sequence). The CDR3 is 14 amino acids. The germline V and J ends were trimmed by 5 bases and 0 bases, with 11 bases remaining between them.

There are a few counts of this clonotype. The chain recombines TRBV12-3 or TRBV12-4 with TRBJ1-1; possibly TRBD1 for D (6 bases). The CDR3 totals 16 residues. V lost 1 base to trimming and J lost 1 base, with 13 bases between them. The CDR3: CASSLDYTGRNTEAFF. For the CDR3, the DNA is TGTGCCAGCAGTTTAGACTACACAGGGAGGAACACTGAAGCTTTCTTT.